This entry lists 30 T cell receptor beta chains sequenced from one sample in a study (dated by TCRdb to 2014 to 2015). CD4+CD25+CD127-/low cells were isolated as Tregs. The method was 5' RACE. TCRdb records Illumina MiSeq as the sequencer. TCRdb trimmed public reads at Q25 via fastp, called clones via MiXCR and kept in-frame beta chains. Records with the same CDR3 protein are collapsed into one entry carrying the most frequent genes and DNA. In this sample the table shows approximately 58,000 distinct CDR3 sequences, roughly 28% of which occur a single time. The ten largest clonotypes hold 2% to 2.5% of the sample. Sequenced sample: tumor-infiltrating Tregs sorted from the breast tumor. All receptors derive from a female donor with breast cancer.

This clonotype was seen ten or more times. The chain is built from TRBV10-3 and TRBJ2-1; D may be TRBD1 (5 bases). Germline V gene data show CDR1 as ENHRY and CDR2 as SYGVKD. The germline V and J ends were trimmed by 6 bases and 3 bases, with 12 bases remaining between them. The CDR3 spans 14 residues. The CDR3 sequence is CAIREDSFYNEQFF. The DNA of the CDR3 is TGTGCCATCAGAGAAGACAGTTTCTACAATGAGCAGTTCTTC.

This chain connects TRBV12-3 or TRBV12-4 to TRBJ2-1; D remains unclear. This CDR3 contains 14 residues. V was clipped by 6 bases and J by 10 bases, with 19 bases between them. In DNA, the CDR3 is TGTGCCAGCAGCCCAAGCCTAGGGCAGCACGAGCAGTTCTTC. Translating it yields CASSPSLGQHEQFF.

This clonotype was observed a single time. This could be a read error, since a much larger clone is one nucleotide away. The V call is TRBV10-3, the J call TRBJ2-7; D possibly uses TRBD1 or TRBD2 (5 bases each). Germline-derived CDR1 and CDR2 are ENHRY and SYGVKD. Trimming left V 2 bases short and J 6 bases short, with 14 bases between. The CDR3 extends over 14 amino acids. The DNA of the CDR3 is TGTGCCATCAGTGAGCCCGCAGGGAGCGGCGAGCAGTACTTC. It yields the protein CAISEPAGSGEQYF.

This clonotype occurred many times. The rearrangement joins TRBV3-1 to TRBJ1-1; no reliable D call. Germline assignment: CDR1 LGHDT and CDR2 YNNKEL (reference sequence). V was pared by 1 base and J by 3 bases, with 6 bases between. This CDR3 comprises 13 residues. The CDR3 protein is CASSQGPDTEAFF. The CDR3 DNA reads TGTGCCAGCAGCCAAGGTCCGGACACTGAAGCTTTCTTT.

This clonotype has only a few counts. The V call is TRBV6-1, the J call TRBJ1-3, with TRBD1 matching 8 bases. The CDR3 length is 16 residues. Looked up from germline, CDR1 is MNHNS and CDR2 is SASEGT. J gave up 4 bases and V 3 bases, and 8 bases lay outside the gene matches. In DNA, the CDR3 is TGTGCCAGCAGTGACCGGACAGGGAACTCAGGAAACACCATATATTTT. Translation gives CASSDRTGNSGNTIYF.

This chain links TRBV20-1 with TRBJ1-4; D might be TRBD1 (6 bases). Between the trimmed V and J ends, which lost 5 bases and 7 bases, there was a span of 17 bases. The CDR3 extends over 14 amino acids. Germline CDR1 reads DFQATT; CDR2 reads SNEGSKA (reference sequence). The CDR3 loop reads CSASKQGRGEKLFF. CDR3 DNA sequence: TGCAGTGCTTCAAAACAGGGTCGCGGTGAAAAACTGTTTTTT.

The chain links TRBV20-1 to TRBJ2-1; 7 bases line up with TRBD2. From germline, CDR1 is DFQATT and CDR2 SNEGSKA (reference sequence). V was clipped by 0 bases and J by 9 bases; unmatched bases: 11. This CDR3 comprises 15 residues. CDR3 residues: CSARDSAGTTREQFF. DNA of the CDR3: TGCAGTGCTAGAGATTCGGCGGGGACTACCCGTGAGCAGTTCTTC.

The gene calls are TRBV5-1 and TRBJ2-7; TRBD2 aligns across 9 bases. The CDR3 runs 14 residues. CDR1 and CDR2 from the germline V gene are SGHRS and YFSETQ. The J segment lost 3 bases and the V segment lost 6 bases, leaving 7 bases of the junction unmatched. CDR3 coding DNA: TGCGCCAGCAAACAGAGCGGGGGGAACTACGAGCAGTACTTC. This sequence encodes CASKQSGGNYEQYF.

The rearrangement uses TRBV18 and TRBJ1-5, with 9 bases aligning to TRBD1. The germline gives CDR1 KGHSH, CDR2 LQKENI. The V segment lost 3 bases and the J segment 6 bases; nucleotides outside the gene matches: 6. This CDR3 is built from 15 residues. The CDR3 loop is CASSPTGQGTQPQHF. The CDR3 DNA follows: TGTGCCAGCTCACCCACTGGACAGGGGACTCAGCCCCAGCATTTT.

This rearrangement joins TRBV2 to TRBJ1-6; D remains ambiguous. The CDR3 sequence is 16 residues long. Trimming removed 1 base from V and 7 bases from J, with 14 bases in between. Germline V gives CDR1 SNHLY, CDR2 FYNNEI. For the CDR3, the DNA is TGTGCCAGCAGTGAAGTTGAGGGCAGGACGAATTCACCCCTCCACTTT. This codes for CASSEVEGRTNSPLHF.

This chain connects TRBV5-5 to TRBJ2-1, with D possibly being TRBD2 (5 bases). Trimming shortened V by 4 bases and J by 5 bases, and 7 bases separated the two germline ends. The CDR3 contains 12 residues. Germline lookup yields CDR1 SGHKS and CDR2 YYEKEE (reference sequence). CDR3 sequence (DNA): TGTGCCAGCAGCAGGCGGGACAATGAGCAGTTCTTC. Translation: CASSRRDNEQFF.

This clonotype has more than one count but fewer than ten. V usage is TRBV7-9 and J usage is TRBJ2-1; no definite D call. Germline CDR1 and CDR2: SEHNR and FQNEAQ (reference sequence). Trimming removed 5 bases from V and 6 bases from J, with 11 bases in between. The CDR3 has 13 amino acids. CDR3 loop: CASSVRKSNEQFF. The DNA of the CDR3 is TGTGCCAGCAGCGTCAGAAAGTCCAATGAGCAGTTCTTC.

This clonotype has more than one count but fewer than ten. This rearrangement joins TRBV7-2 to TRBJ2-1; TRBD1 matches 7 bases. V shed 9 bases and J 0 bases; nucleotides not matched to a gene: 5. The CDR3 runs 14 residues. CDR1 and CDR2 from the germline V gene are SGHTA and FQGNSA. The CDR3 here is CASKGAASYNEQFF. As DNA, the CDR3 is TGTGCCAGTAAGGGGGCGGCCTCCTACAATGAGCAGTTCTTC.

The chain links TRBV10-1 to TRBJ2-5; the D gene is possibly TRBD1 (5 bases). Germline V gene lookup returns CDR1 WNHNN and CDR2 SYGVQD (reference sequence). V was shortened by 5 bases and J by 7 bases, with 17 bases between the two germline ends. This CDR3 region has 14 residues. The CDR3 sequence is CASSSTGMLGTQYF. CDR3 bases: TGCGCCAGCAGTTCCACAGGCATGTTGGGGACCCAGTACTTC.

J is TRBJ2-3 and V is TRBV20-1, with 7 bases that match TRBD2. V dropped 5 bases and J dropped 0; count of bases not matched to a gene: 5. Germline lookup yields CDR1 DFQATT and CDR2 SNEGSKA (reference sequence). The CDR3 runs 14 residues. This CDR3 reads CSAFSGLSTDTQYF. The CDR3 DNA reads as TGCAGTGCTTTTAGCGGGCTGAGCACAGATACGCAGTATTTT.

This clonotype was observed a handful of times. The V call is TRBV4-1, the J call TRBJ1-2, with D perhaps TRBD1 (6 bases). V lost 3 bases to trimming and J lost 4 bases, with 9 bases between them. The germline CDR1 and CDR2 sequences are MGHRA and YSYEKL. This CDR3 spans 13 amino acids. Here the CDR3 reads CASSHRTVYGYTF. In DNA form, the CDR3 reads TGCGCCAGCAGCCACCGGACAGTCTATGGCTACACCTTC.

This clonotype was counted a few times. J is TRBJ1-2 and V is TRBV6-1; the match to TRBD1 covers 9 bases. The germline V gene has CDR1 MNHNS and CDR2 SASEGT. The trim removed 1 base at V and 8 bases at J, leaving 8 bases unmatched. This CDR3 comprises 15 residues. Written as DNA, the CDR3 is TGTGCCAGCAGTGAAGGAGGGACAGGGAAATTGGGCTACACCTTC. Protein product: CASSEGGTGKLGYTF.

This clonotype was detected ten times or more. This sequence joins TRBV7-2 and TRBJ2-5; possibly TRBD1 or TRBD2 for D (5 bases each). This CDR3 has 13 amino acids. The V gene's germline CDR1 is SGHTA and CDR2 FQGNSA. V lost 4 bases, J lost 1 base, and 7 bases lay in between. The CDR3 DNA reads TGTGCCAGCAGCTACGGGGCCCAAGAGACCCAGTACTTC. It is translated as CASSYGAQETQYF.

The chain recombines TRBV11-2 with TRBJ2-1; D assignment may be TRBD1 or TRBD2 (5 bases each). In germline, CDR1 is SGHAT, CDR2 FQNNGV. The CDR3 extends over 15 amino acids. With 3 bases removed from V and 9 bases from J, the gap between germline ends came to 18 bases. The CDR3 protein is CASSFNIQGVGEQFF. The CDR3 nucleotides read TGTGCCAGCAGCTTCAATATTCAGGGAGTTGGTGAGCAGTTCTTC.

This clonotype was counted ten times or more. V usage is TRBV2 and J usage is TRBJ2-5; 7 bases fit TRBD2. This CDR3 has 13 amino acids. CDR1 is SNHLY and CDR2 is FYNNEI in the germline V gene. Losses at the gene ends were 4 bases for V and 1 base for J; bases not matched to a gene: 0. The CDR3 DNA reads TGTGCCAGCAGTGGGACTAGCCAAGAGACCCAGTACTTC. Residues: CASSGTSQETQYF. Complete variable domain (other parts from reference TRBV2 and TRBJ2-5): EPEVTQTPSHQVTQMGQEVILRCVPISNHLYFYWYRQILGQKVEFLVSFYNNEISEKSEIFDDQFSVERPDGSNFTLKIRSTKLEDSAMYFCASSGTSQETQYFGPGTRLLVL.

The chain joins TRBV12-3 or TRBV12-4 to TRBJ1-1; 9 bases agree with TRBD1. The CDR3 totals 14 residues. V lost 5 bases and J lost 12; bases outside the gene matches: 13. The CDR3 region is CASSASRDRVRTFF. CDR3 coding DNA: TGTGCCAGCAGTGCAAGCCGGGACAGGGTTCGCACTTTCTTT.

The gene calls are TRBV7-2 and TRBJ1-2; a weak D match, TRBD1 (6 bases). Germline lookup yields CDR1 SGHTA and CDR2 FQGNSA. Trimming left V 5 bases short and J 2 bases short, with 12 bases between. CDR3 length: 14 residues. The CDR3 coding sequence is TGTGCCAGCAGCCCCGGAGGGGGAAACTATGGCTACACCTTC. Protein: CASSPGGGNYGYTF.

The chain couples TRBV28 to TRBJ2-7, with D perhaps TRBD2 (6 bases). V lost 7 bases, J lost 0 bases, and 16 bases lay in between. This CDR3 is built from 15 residues. Germline CDR1 MDHEN, CDR2 SYDVKM. The CDR3, as DNA: TGTGCCAGCATAGAAGGGACGGGGGTCTCCTACGAGCAGTACTTC. Translating it yields CASIEGTGVSYEQYF.

This clonotype was seen ten or more times. The rearrangement uses TRBV25-1 and TRBJ2-1; 9 nucleotides agree with TRBD2. The CDR3 contains 13 residues. Germline values: CDR1 MGHDK, CDR2 SYGVNS. V shed 3 bases and J 15 bases; nucleotides not matched to a gene: 9. The CDR3 loop is CASSDSLAGMVFF. CDR3 nucleotides: TGTGCCAGCAGTGATTCCCTAGCGGGGATGGTGTTCTTC. Full variable domain (missing parts from reference TRBV25-1 and TRBJ2-1): EADIYQTPRYLVIGTGKKITLECSQTMGHDKMYWYQQDPGMELHLIHYSYGVNSTEKGDLSSESTVSRIRTEHFPLTLESARPSHTSQYLCASSDSLAGMVFFGPGTRLTVL.

There are a few counts of this clonotype. The chain employs TRBV6-1 and TRBJ2-5, with D tentatively TRBD1 or TRBD2 (6 bases each). The CDR3 sequence is 16 residues long. Trimming took 2 bases from V and 6 from J, leaving 19 bases between them. The germline V gene has CDR1 MNHNS and CDR2 SASEGT. CDR3 sequence (DNA): TGTGCCAGCAGTGAAATGCTAGTCGGGGGCGGGCAGACCCAGTACTTC. Encoded protein: CASSEMLVGGGQTQYF.

This clonotype showed up many times. This chain uses TRBV7-2 with TRBJ2-1; D not certain. CDR3 length: 13 amino acids. Trimming shortened V by 3 bases and J by 5 bases, and 8 bases separated the two germline ends. Germline CDR1 reads SGHTA; CDR2 reads FQGNSA. The DNA for the CDR3 is TGTGCCAGCAGCTTGGGCCCTAACAATGAGCAGTTCTTC. Amino acids: CASSLGPNNEQFF.

This clonotype was recorded a few times. The V call is TRBV20-1, the J call TRBJ1-2, with D possibly being TRBD1 (5 bases). The CDR3 consists of 14 residues. Between the trimmed V and J ends, which lost 2 bases and 7 bases, there was a span of 17 bases. Germline CDR1 and CDR2: DFQATT and SNEGSKA (reference sequence). The CDR3 DNA follows: TGCAGTGCTAGATGGGACCTTGGGGTTGGTGGCTACACCTTC. Protein sequence: CSARWDLGVGGYTF.

This chain connects TRBV5-5 to TRBJ2-3; a weak D match, TRBD2 (6 bases). Trimming cost V 5 bases and J 3 bases, with 13 bases left between them. This CDR3 region has 14 residues. Germline V gene lookup returns CDR1 SGHKS and CDR2 YYEKEE (reference sequence). The CDR3 loop reads CASREGTFTDTQYF. CDR3 DNA: TGTGCCAGCAGGGAGGGGACTTTTACAGATACGCAGTATTTT.

This clonotype was detected a few times. The V gene is TRBV12-3 or TRBV12-4, the J gene TRBJ1-5; 8 nucleotides align to TRBD1. The CDR3 has 16 amino acids. V lost 5 bases to trimming and J lost 1 base; unmatched junction nucleotides: 7. CDR3 region: CASSQNRGGSNQPQHF. CDR3 DNA: TGTGCCAGCAGTCAGAACAGGGGGGGGAGCAATCAGCCCCAGCATTTT.

This clonotype is a singleton in its sample. This chain uses TRBV12-3 or TRBV12-4 with TRBJ2-1; 8 nucleotides agree with TRBD2. This CDR3 has 16 residues. The V and J ends lost 2 bases and 6 bases, in that order; junction bases with no gene match: 9. The CDR3 region is CASSLRVGRAINEQFF. CDR3 nucleotides: TGTGCCAGCAGTTTAAGGGTCGGGAGGGCGATCAATGAGCAGTTCTTC.